This TCR beta chain was sequenced in a study of human T cells and chemical hapten exposure. Study context: Researchers reported sensitizing an approximately 2 cm by approximately 2 cm upper inner arm skin site with 2% DPC. Diphenylcyclopropenone was applied weekly to patients' scalps across the approximately 25-week study. The patients were mostly female; they had alopecia areata, totalis or universalis.

Trimming removed 9 bases from V and 7 bases from J, with 22 bases in between. Germline V gene lookup returns CDR1 MNHNS and CDR2 SASEGT. The CDR3 length is 15 residues. There are many counts of this clonotype. Individual cDNA molecules received unique molecular identifiers in the library. MiXCR was run by TCRdb on the RACE reads, yielding one entry per CDR3 protein. The repertoire includes around 120,000 distinct CDR3 sequences, approximately 13% of them detected once, and approximately 0.89% sits in the top ten. The time point denotes: patch test 1, 2 weeks after DPC sensitization. Documented treatment: therapeutic diphenylcyclopropenone sensitization with weekly scalp DPC.

The material sequenced was whole blood, taken in connection with sensitization to the hapten diphenylcyclopropenone (DPC). The sequence came from a man aged 18 to 29 with alopecia areata. Some clones in this sample may be carry-over from other donors' samples. The chain is built from TRBV6-1 and TRBJ1-5, with D possibly TRBD1 on 6 matching bases. The CDR3 region has the DNA TGTGCCAGTTACTCATTTAGGGGGTCAGGGCAGCCCCAGCATTTT. Translated: CASYSFRGSGQPQHF.